Below, 27 T cell receptor beta chains from the same sample are listed, as sequenced in a study of blood T cell repertoires in COVID-19. Clones were sequenced by immunoSEQ multiplex PCR, and TCRdb holds only the in-frame ones, with some missing. Of hundreds of thousands of clones in the sample, 75% to 90% were seen once. The sample was PBMCs or T cells enriched from blood (not recorded which). The receptors were sampled from a man aged 35-49 years who had recovered from COVID-19.

CDR3 nucleotides: TGTGCCAGCACCTACACCGGGGAGCTGTTTTTT. This encodes CASTYTGELFF. V is TRBV21-1 and J is TRBJ2-2; the table's D call, TRBD2, was not checked against the DNA. TRBV21-1 constitutes a pseudogene. This CDR3 spans 11 amino acids.

The chain uses TRBV10-3 and TRBJ2-6, with TRBD1 matching 11 bases. V lost 6 bases and J lost 1; bases outside the gene matches: 5. CDR1 and CDR2 from the germline V gene are ENHRY and SYGVKD. The CDR3 contains 17 residues. The CDR3 DNA reads as TGTGCCATCAGCCGGGACAGGGGGTCTTCTGGGGCCAACGTCCTGACTTTC. Translation: CAISRDRGSSGANVLTF.

This clone was counted only a few times. V is TRBV7-8 and J is TRBJ2-1; 10 bases are a match to TRBD1. The CDR3 runs 16 residues. J lost 3 bases, V lost 2 bases, and 4 bases had no gene match. CDR1 is SGHVS and CDR2 is FQNEAQ in the germline V gene. The chain's CDR3 is CASSLLDRGFYNEQFF. CDR3 bases: TGTGCCAGCAGCTTACTGGACAGGGGGTTCTACAATGAGCAGTTCTTC.

The chain employs TRBV29-1 and TRBJ2-7; a weak D match, TRBD2 (6 bases). Trimming took off 2 bases at V and 5 bases at J, with 19 bases between the two ends. CDR1 is SQVTM, CDR2 ANQGSEA, per germline. The CDR3 consists of 15 residues. The CDR3 region has the DNA TGCAGCGTTGAAATAGGTGCGGGACCCGGCAACGAGCAGTACTTC. Protein: CSVEIGAGPGNEQYF.

V is TRBV21-1 and J is TRBJ2-3; the table assigns TRBD1, which was not confirmed against the DNA. TRBV21-1 is a pseudogene. The CDR3 sequence is 17 residues long. CDR3 nucleotides: TGTGCCAGCAGCGATGACGGGACAGGGAAGAAGACAGATACGCAGTATTTT. Its protein is CASSDDGTGKKTDTQYF.

This clone appeared once. The V gene is TRBV6-4, the J gene TRBJ2-7; TRBD2 matches at 8 bases. Germline CDR1 is MRHNA and CDR2 is SNTAGT. Unmatched junction bases numbered 8, after V lost 4 bases and J lost 6 bases. The CDR3 extends over 14 amino acids. The CDR3 sequence is CASSVVAGSGEQYF. The DNA for the CDR3 is TGTGCCAGCAGTGTGGTAGCGGGATCGGGCGAGCAGTACTTC.

V gene TRBV5-1 combines with J gene TRBJ1-5; TRBD1 might be the D (6 bases). The ends were cut back, 0 bases at V and 2 bases at J, with 21 bases in the middle. Germline CDR1 is SGHRS and CDR2 is YFSETQ. The CDR3 sequence is 19 residues long. Written as DNA, the CDR3 is TGCGCCAGCAGCTTGGCTTGGGGGCCAGGTTTTAAGGGCAATCAGCCCCAGCATTTT. Translated, it gives CASSLAWGPGFKGNQPQHF. The variable domain in full, with the rest retrieved from reference TRBV5-1 and TRBJ1-5, is KAGVTQTPRYLIKTRGQQVTLSCSPISGHRSVSWYQQTPGQGLQFLFEYFSETQRNKGNFPGRFSGRQFSNSRSEMNVSTLELGDSALYLCASSLAWGPGFKGNQPQHFGDGTRLSIL.

This clone was seen only once. The chain joins TRBV19 to TRBJ1-1, with TRBD1 matching 7 bases. CDR1 and CDR2 from the germline V gene are LNHDA and SQIVND (reference sequence). The CDR3 runs to 14 residues. V gave up 4 bases and J gave up 5 bases; unmatched junction bases: 7. Written as DNA, the CDR3 is TGTGCCAGTAGTACGAGCGCACAGGGGACTGAAGCTTTCTTT. Translated: CASSTSAQGTEAFF. Drawing the rest from reference TRBV19 and TRBJ1-1, the complete variable domain is DGGITQSPKYLFRKEGQNVTLSCEQNLNHDAMYWYRQDPGQGLRLIYYSQIVNDFQKGDIAEGYSVSREKKESFPLTVTSAQKNPTAFYLCASSTSAQGTEAFFGQGTRLTVV.

This sequence joins TRBV5-4 and TRBJ1-2; 7 nucleotides agree with TRBD1. The CDR3 runs 13 residues. V lost 0 bases, J lost 6 bases, and 2 bases stayed unmatched. Germline-derived CDR1 and CDR2 are SGHNT and YYREEE (reference sequence). The CDR3: CASSLAGGNGYTF. As DNA, the CDR3 is TGTGCCAGCAGCTTGGCAGGGGGTAATGGCTACACCTTC. The full variable domain, completed using reference TRBV5-4 and TRBJ1-2, is ETGVTQSPTHLIKTRGQQVTLRCSSQSGHNTVSWYQQALGQGPQFIFQYYREEENGRGNFPPRFSGLQFPNYSSELNVNALELDDSALYLCASSLAGGNGYTFGSGTRLTVV.

This clone was counted a single time. The chain combines TRBV9 with TRBJ2-1; D unclear. Germline V gives CDR1 SGDLS, CDR2 YYNGEE. Trimming stripped 0 bases from V and 8 bases from J, with 12 bases between. This CDR3 spans 14 amino acids. CDR3 in amino acids: CASSVEWSSDEQFF. DNA of the CDR3: TGTGCCAGCAGCGTAGAATGGTCTAGTGATGAGCAGTTCTTC.

This sequence joins TRBV9 and TRBJ1-4, with 8 bases that match TRBD1. This CDR3 is built from 15 residues. Germline V lookup: CDR1 SGDLS, CDR2 YYNGEE. V shed 3 bases, J shed 4 bases, and the junction held 5 bases outside the gene matches. Here the CDR3 reads CASSAGQGGNEKLFF. The CDR3, as DNA: TGTGCCAGCAGCGCCGGACAGGGTGGTAATGAAAAACTGTTTTTT. The entire variable domain, with the rest obtained from reference TRBV9 and TRBJ1-4, is as follows: DSGVTQTPKHLITATGQRVTLRCSPRSGDLSVYWYQQSLDQGLQFLIQYYNGEERAKGNILERFSAQQFPDLHSELNLSSLELGDSALYFCASSAGQGGNEKLFFGSGTQLSVL.

Concerning this clone: This sample also contains other DNA sequences that code for the same CDR3. This chain connects TRBV6-5 to TRBJ2-7, with D possibly matching TRBD1 (6 bases). Germline assignment: CDR1 MNHEY and CDR2 SVGAGI. Trimming shortened V by 2 bases and J by 2 bases, and 10 bases separated the two germline ends. The CDR3 runs 14 residues. The CDR3 nucleotides read TGTGCCAGCAGTTACGGGGGCAGGGCCTACGAGCAGTACTTC. Its protein is CASSYGGRAYEQYF.

The V call is TRBV25-1, the J call TRBJ1-2; unclear D gene. Germline V gene data show CDR1 as MGHDK and CDR2 as SYGVNS. The ends were cut back, 4 bases at V and 2 bases at J, with 8 bases in the middle. The CDR3 runs 13 residues. The CDR3 nucleotides are TGTGCCAGCAGTGTATCACTGAACTATGGCTACACCTTC. Amino acids: CASSVSLNYGYTF.

The CDR3 region has the DNA TGTGCCAGCAGCCGCCCGGGACTAGCCTACGAGCAGTACTTC. Its protein product is CASSRPGLAYEQYF. This sequence joins TRBV3-1 (or the pseudogene TRBV3-2) and TRBJ2-7; 8 nucleotides match TRBD2. V was clipped by 4 bases and J by 2 bases; unmatched bases: 4. Germline lookup yields CDR1 LGHDT and CDR2 YNNKEL (reference sequence). This CDR3 is 14 amino acids long.

This chain uses TRBV28 with TRBJ2-5; no reliable D call. Germline V lookup: CDR1 MDHEN, CDR2 SYDVKM. Trimming shortened V by 6 bases and J by 5 bases, and 13 bases separated the two germline ends. This CDR3 is 13 amino acids long. CDR3 in amino acids: CASREQSGETQYF. CDR3 in DNA: TGTGCCAGCAGAGAACAGTCTGGCGAGACCCAGTACTTC. Drawing the rest from reference TRBV28 and TRBJ2-5, the complete variable domain is DVKVTQSSRYLVKRTGEKVFLECVQDMDHENMFWYRQDPGLGLRLIYFSYDVKMKEKGDIPEGYSVSREKKERFSLILESASTNQTSMYLCASREQSGETQYFGPGTRLLVL.

Many counts were recorded for this clone. The rearrangement joins TRBV19 to TRBJ2-1, with D uncertain. Per germline, CDR1 LNHDA and CDR2 SQIVND (reference sequence). With 3 bases removed from V and 8 bases from J, the gap between germline ends came to 11 bases. The CDR3 sequence is 13 residues long. Here the CDR3 reads CASSIYSIDEQFF. The CDR3 DNA follows: TGTGCCAGTAGTATCTACAGTATAGATGAGCAGTTCTTC.

This clone was detected only a few times. The genes are TRBV29-1 and TRBJ1-1; D ambiguous. This CDR3 is built from 10 residues. Germline CDR1 reads SQVTM; CDR2 reads ANQGSEA. V was trimmed by 3 bases and J by 8 bases, leaving 7 bases between them. CDR3 in DNA: TGCAGCGTTGAGAGGCCAGAAGCTTTCTTT. Protein: CSVERPEAFF. Drawing the rest from reference TRBV29-1 and TRBJ1-1, the complete variable domain is SAVISQKPSRDICQRGTSLTIQCQVDSQVTMMFWYRQQPGQSLTLIATANQGSEATYESGFVIDKFPISRPNLTFSTLTVSNMSPEDSSIYLCSVERPEAFFGQGTRLTVV.

With regard to this clone: The junction departs from the called germline gene at one end, perhaps through a read error. This chain uses TRBV7-7 with TRBJ1-2; 7 nucleotides line up with TRBD1. The CDR3 sequence is 16 residues long. CDR1 is SSHAT and CDR2 is FNYEAQ in the germline V gene (reference sequence). DNA of the CDR3: TGTGCTAGCAGCTTAGCGGGCAGGGGGTTCAACTATGGCTACACCTTC. Its protein is CASSLAGRGFNYGYTF.

The chain links TRBV12-3 or TRBV12-4 to TRBJ1-1; D uncertain. The CDR3 loop spans 13 amino acids. V lost 3 bases and J 2 bases, leaving 7 bases between the germline ends. This CDR3 reads CASSLRLNTEAFF. DNA of the CDR3: TGTGCCAGCAGTTTGAGGTTAAACACTGAAGCTTTCTTT.

The chain joins TRBV18 to TRBJ1-1; possible D gene TRBD1, 6 bases. There are 13 residues in the CDR3. Per the germline V gene, CDR1 is KGHSH and CDR2 is LQKENI. The V end was cut by 5 bases, the J end by 2 bases, with 9 bases between. The CDR3 sequence: CASSTGLNTEAFF. In DNA form, the CDR3 reads TGTGCCAGCTCAACAGGGCTCAACACTGAAGCTTTCTTT.

This clone has only a few counts. The chain recombines TRBV9 with TRBJ2-1; 7 nucleotides match TRBD2. Germline CDR1 and CDR2: SGDLS and YYNGEE. CDR3 length: 15 amino acids. The ends lost 4 bases at V and 7 bases at J; junction bases unmatched: 11. The CDR3 here is CASSQTSATGNEQFF. The CDR3 bases are TGTGCCAGCAGCCAAACTAGCGCCACAGGAAATGAGCAGTTCTTC.

The rearrangement joins TRBV18 to TRBJ2-2; 7 bases align to TRBD2. J gave up 4 bases and V 4 bases, and 6 bases lay outside the gene matches. The CDR3 contains 15 residues. Germline-derived CDR1 and CDR2 are KGHSH and LQKENI. Here the CDR3 reads CASSRGGTTTGELFF. The CDR3 DNA reads as TGTGCCAGCTCACGAGGCGGGACTACCACCGGGGAGCTGTTTTTT. The full variable domain, rest sourced from reference TRBV18 and TRBJ2-2, is NAGVMQNPRHLVRRRGQEARLRCSPMKGHSHVYWYRQLPEEGLKFMVYLQKENIIDESGMPKERFSAEFPKEGPSILRIQQVVRGDSAAYFCASSRGGTTTGELFFGEGSRLTVL.

The chain has TRBV7-9 and TRBJ2-1, with 8 positions matching TRBD2. This CDR3 contains 16 residues. V trimming: 0 bases; J trimming: 4 bases; junction bases outside the gene matches: 5. CDR1 and CDR2 (germline): SEHNR, FQNEAQ (reference sequence). The CDR3 loop reads CASSLAQRELYNEQFF. CDR3 sequence (DNA): TGTGCCAGCAGCTTAGCTCAGCGGGAGTTATACAATGAGCAGTTCTTC.

J is TRBJ2-5 and V is TRBV7-3; perhaps TRBD2 as D (5 bases). Germline assignment: CDR1 SGHTA and CDR2 FQGTGA. Trimming pared 6 bases from V and 5 bases from J, leaving 13 bases between. The CDR3 runs 13 residues. CDR3 DNA sequence: TGTGCCAGCAGTCGCAGTTGGAGGGAGACCCAGTACTTC. This encodes CASSRSWRETQYF. Together with reference TRBV7-3 and TRBJ2-5, the CDR3 gives the full variable domain: GAGVSQTPSNKVTEKGKYVELRCDPISGHTALYWYRQSLGQGPEFLIYFQGTGAADDSGLPNDRFFAVRPEGSVSTLKIQRTERGDSAVYLCASSRSWRETQYFGPGTRLLVL.

The chain has TRBV5-5 and TRBJ1-2, with 9 bases that match TRBD1. The trim removed 4 bases at V and 4 bases at J, leaving 8 bases unmatched. The CDR3 loop spans 15 amino acids. Germline-derived CDR1 and CDR2 are SGHKS and YYEKEE (reference sequence). The CDR3 spells CASSTTQGAPYGYTF. The CDR3 DNA reads as TGTGCCAGCAGCACAACACAGGGGGCACCCTATGGCTACACCTTC.

The rearrangement joins TRBV14 to TRBJ2-5; TRBD1 is a possible D gene (6 bases). The length of the CDR3 is 13 residues. With 5 bases removed from V and 1 base from J, the gap between germline ends came to 8 bases. Per germline, CDR1 SGHDN and CDR2 FVKESK. CDR3 DNA: TGTGCCAGCAGCGGACAGACCCAAGAGACCCAGTACTTC. It is translated as CASSGQTQETQYF.

This sequence joins TRBV27 and TRBJ1-4; possible D gene TRBD1, 5 bases. The CDR3 extends over 14 amino acids. V was clipped by 2 bases and J by 6 bases, with 10 bases between them. Germline CDR1 and CDR2: MNHEY and SMNVEV (reference sequence). CDR3 in amino acids: CASSLQGYDEKLFF. CDR3 DNA: TGTGCCAGCAGTTTACAGGGTTATGATGAAAAACTGTTTTTT.